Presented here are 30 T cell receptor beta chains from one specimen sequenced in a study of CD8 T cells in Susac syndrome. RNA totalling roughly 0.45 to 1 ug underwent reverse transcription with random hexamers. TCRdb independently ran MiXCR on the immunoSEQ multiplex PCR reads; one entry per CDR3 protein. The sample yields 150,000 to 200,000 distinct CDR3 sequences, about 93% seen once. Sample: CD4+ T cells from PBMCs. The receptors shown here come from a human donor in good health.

The CDR3 here is CASSLMTREDNEQFF. In DNA, the CDR3 is TGCGCCAGCAGCTTGATGACTCGAGAGGACAATGAGCAGTTCTTC. The chain is built from TRBV5-1 and TRBJ2-1; D remains unclear. The CDR3 has 15 residues. The germline V gene has CDR1 SGHRS and CDR2 YFSETQ. Trimming stripped 1 base from V and 5 bases from J, with 13 bases between.

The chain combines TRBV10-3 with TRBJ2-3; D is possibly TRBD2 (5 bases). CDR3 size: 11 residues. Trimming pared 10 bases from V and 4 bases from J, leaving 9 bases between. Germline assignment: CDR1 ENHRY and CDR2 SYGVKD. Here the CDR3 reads CASLLADTQYF. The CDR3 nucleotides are TGTGCCAGCTTACTAGCAGATACGCAGTATTTT.

In DNA form, the CDR3 reads TGCAGCGCCAGAGCAGGCTTGGGCACCGGGGAGCTGTTTTTT. It encodes CSARAGLGTGELFF. The chain couples TRBV29-1 to TRBJ2-2, with no clear D. This CDR3 is 14 amino acids long. The germline gives CDR1 SQVTM, CDR2 ANQGSEA. With 7 bases removed from V and 4 bases from J, the gap between germline ends came to 16 bases.

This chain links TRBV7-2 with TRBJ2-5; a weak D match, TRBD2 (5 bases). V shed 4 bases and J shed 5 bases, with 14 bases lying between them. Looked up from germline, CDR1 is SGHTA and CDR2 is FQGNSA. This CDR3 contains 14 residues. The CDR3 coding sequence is TGTGCCAGCAGCTCCCGCCGGGGTAGGGAGACCCAGTACTTC. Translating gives CASSSRRGRETQYF.

CDR3 in DNA: TGTGCTAGTGGTTTGCAGGGGGGGACTGAAGCTTTCTTT. As protein: CASGLQGGTEAFF. The chain carries TRBV12-5 and TRBJ1-1; 7 nucleotides agree with TRBD1. Germline V gene data show CDR1 as LGHNT and CDR2 as FRNRAP. The CDR3 covers 13 residues. Trimming took 2 bases from V and 5 from J; bases not matched to a gene: 2.

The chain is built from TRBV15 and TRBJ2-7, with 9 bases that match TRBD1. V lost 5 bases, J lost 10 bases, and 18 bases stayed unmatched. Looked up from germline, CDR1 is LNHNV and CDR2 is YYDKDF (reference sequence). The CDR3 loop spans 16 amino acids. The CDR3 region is CATSLPQWGDREDQYF. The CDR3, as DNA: TGTGCCACCAGCCTACCCCAGTGGGGGGACAGGGAAGACCAGTACTTC.

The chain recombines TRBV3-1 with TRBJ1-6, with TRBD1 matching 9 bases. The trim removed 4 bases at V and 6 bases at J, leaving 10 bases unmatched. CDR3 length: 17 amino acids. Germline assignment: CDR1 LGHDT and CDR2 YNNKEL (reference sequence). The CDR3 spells CASSLRQGGNPNSPLHF. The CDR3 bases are TGTGCCAGCAGCCTTAGACAGGGGGGCAACCCTAATTCACCCCTCCACTTT. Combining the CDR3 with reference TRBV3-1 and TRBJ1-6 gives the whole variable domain DTAVSQTPKYLVTQMGNDKSIKCEQNLGHDTMYWYKQDSKKFLKIMFSYNNKELIINETVPNRFSPKSPDKAHLNLHINSLELGDSAVYFCASSLRQGGNPNSPLHFGNGTRLTVT.

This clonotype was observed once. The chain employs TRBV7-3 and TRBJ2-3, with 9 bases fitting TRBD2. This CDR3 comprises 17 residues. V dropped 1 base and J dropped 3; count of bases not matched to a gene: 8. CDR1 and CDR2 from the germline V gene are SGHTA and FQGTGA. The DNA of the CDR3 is TGTGCCAGCAGCTTAAATGGCGGGGGGGCCGGGACAGATACGCAGTATTTT. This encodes CASSLNGGGAGTDTQYF.

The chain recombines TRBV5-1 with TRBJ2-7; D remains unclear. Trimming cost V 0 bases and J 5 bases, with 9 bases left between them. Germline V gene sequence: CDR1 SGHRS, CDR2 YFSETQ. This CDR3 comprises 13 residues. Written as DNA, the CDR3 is TGCGCCAGCAGCTTGGCCTCTTCGCACGAGCAGTACTTC. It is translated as CASSLASSHEQYF.

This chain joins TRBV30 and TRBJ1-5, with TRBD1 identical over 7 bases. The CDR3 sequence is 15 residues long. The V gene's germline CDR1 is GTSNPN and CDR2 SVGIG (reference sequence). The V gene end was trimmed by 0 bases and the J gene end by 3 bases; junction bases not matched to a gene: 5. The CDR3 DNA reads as TGTGCCTGGAGTGTAGGGGGACAGCCCAATCAGCCCCAGCATTTT. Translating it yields CAWSVGGQPNQPQHF.

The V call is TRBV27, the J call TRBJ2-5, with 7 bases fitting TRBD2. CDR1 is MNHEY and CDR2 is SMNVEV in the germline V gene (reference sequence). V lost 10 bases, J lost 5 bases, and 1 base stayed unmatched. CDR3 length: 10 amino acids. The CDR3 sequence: CAKGGETQYF. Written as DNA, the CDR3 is TGTGCCAAGGGAGGGGAGACCCAGTACTTC.

The CDR3 reads CASGSEADTQYF. The CDR3 region has the DNA TGTGCCAGCGGTAGCGAAGCAGATACGCAGTATTTT. V is TRBV7-9 and J is TRBJ2-3; the D gene is possibly TRBD2 (5 bases). In germline, CDR1 is SEHNR, CDR2 FQNEAQ (reference sequence). Trimming left V 8 bases short and J 4 bases short, with 10 bases between. CDR3 length: 12 residues.

Here the CDR3 reads CASRSLAGAGLEQYF. CDR3 nucleotide sequence: TGTGCCAGCAGGTCACTAGCGGGAGCAGGCCTCGAGCAGTACTTC. This chain connects TRBV11-2 to TRBJ2-7, with 11 positions matching TRBD2. Germline trimming cut 6 bases from V and 6 bases from J; bases unmatched to any gene: 10. This CDR3 comprises 15 residues. CDR1 SGHAT and CDR2 FQNNGV come from the germline V gene.

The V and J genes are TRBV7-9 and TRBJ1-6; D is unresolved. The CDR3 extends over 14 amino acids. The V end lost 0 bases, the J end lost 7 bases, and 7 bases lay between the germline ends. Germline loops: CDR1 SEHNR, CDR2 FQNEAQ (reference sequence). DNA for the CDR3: TGTGCCAGCAGCTTAGCGCCCCCAAATTCACCCCTCCACTTT. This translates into CASSLAPPNSPLHF.

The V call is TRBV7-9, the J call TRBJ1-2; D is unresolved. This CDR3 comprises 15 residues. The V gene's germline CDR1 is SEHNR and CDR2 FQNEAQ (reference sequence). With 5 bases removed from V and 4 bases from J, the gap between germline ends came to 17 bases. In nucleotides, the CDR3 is TGTGCCAGCAGCCTTCCTATTTCGAAGACCTATGGCTACACCTTC. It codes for CASSLPISKTYGYTF.

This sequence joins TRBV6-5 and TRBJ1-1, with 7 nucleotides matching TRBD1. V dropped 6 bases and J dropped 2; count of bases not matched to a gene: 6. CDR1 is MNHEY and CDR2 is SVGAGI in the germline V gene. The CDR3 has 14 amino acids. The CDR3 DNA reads TGTGCCAGCAGCCAGGACAGGAGAAACACTGAAGCTTTCTTT. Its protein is CASSQDRRNTEAFF.

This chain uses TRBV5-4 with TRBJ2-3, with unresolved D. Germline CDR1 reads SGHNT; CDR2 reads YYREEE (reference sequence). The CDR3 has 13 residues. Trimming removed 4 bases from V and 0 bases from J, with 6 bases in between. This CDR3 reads CASSDPSTDTQYF. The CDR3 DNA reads TGTGCCAGCAGCGATCCGAGCACAGATACGCAGTATTTT.

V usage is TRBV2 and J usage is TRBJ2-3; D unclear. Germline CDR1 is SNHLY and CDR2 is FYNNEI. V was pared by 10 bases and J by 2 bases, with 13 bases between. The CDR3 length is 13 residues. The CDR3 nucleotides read TGTGCCACCTCTATTGGGCTCACAGATACGCAGTATTTT. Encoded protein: CATSIGLTDTQYF.

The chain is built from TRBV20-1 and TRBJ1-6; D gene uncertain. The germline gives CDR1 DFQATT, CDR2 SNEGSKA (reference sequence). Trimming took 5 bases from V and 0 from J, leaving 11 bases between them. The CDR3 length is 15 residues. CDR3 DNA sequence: TGCAGTGCTTACAGCGATAGCTCCTATAATTCACCCCTCCACTTT. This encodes CSAYSDSSYNSPLHF.

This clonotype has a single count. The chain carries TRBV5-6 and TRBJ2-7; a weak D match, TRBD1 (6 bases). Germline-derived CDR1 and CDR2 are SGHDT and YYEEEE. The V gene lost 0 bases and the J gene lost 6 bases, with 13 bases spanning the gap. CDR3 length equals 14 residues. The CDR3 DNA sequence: TGTGCCAGCAGCTTGGTTTCAGGGGCTGGCGAGCAGTACTTC. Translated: CASSLVSGAGEQYF.

CDR3 residues: CASSQESKRGYTF. The CDR3 DNA sequence: TGTGCCAGCAGCCAAGAAAGTAAGAGGGGCTACACCTTC. The chain has TRBV3-1 and TRBJ1-2, with unresolved D. The germline V gene encodes CDR1 LGHDT and CDR2 YNNKEL (reference sequence). The CDR3 loop spans 13 amino acids. V was cut by 0 bases and J by 8 bases, with 10 bases left in between.

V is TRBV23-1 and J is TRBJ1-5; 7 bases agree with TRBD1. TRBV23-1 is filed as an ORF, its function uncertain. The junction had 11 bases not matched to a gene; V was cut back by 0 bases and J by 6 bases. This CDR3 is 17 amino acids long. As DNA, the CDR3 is TGCGCCAGCAGTCAATCCCTGACAGGGAAAGTAAGTCAGCCCCAGCATTTT. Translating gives CASSQSLTGKVSQPQHF.

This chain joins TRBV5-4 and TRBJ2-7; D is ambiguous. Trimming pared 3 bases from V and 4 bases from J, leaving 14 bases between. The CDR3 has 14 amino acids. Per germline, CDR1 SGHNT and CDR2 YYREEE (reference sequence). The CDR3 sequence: CASSSVDPGYEQYF. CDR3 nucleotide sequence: TGTGCCAGCAGCTCGGTGGACCCCGGGTACGAGCAGTACTTC.

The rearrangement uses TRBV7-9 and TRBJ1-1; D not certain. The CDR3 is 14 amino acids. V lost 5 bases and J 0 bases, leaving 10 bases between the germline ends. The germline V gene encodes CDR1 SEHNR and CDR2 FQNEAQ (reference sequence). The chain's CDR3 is CASSPPRLNTEAFF. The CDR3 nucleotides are TGTGCCAGCAGCCCCCCTCGACTGAACACTGAAGCTTTCTTT.

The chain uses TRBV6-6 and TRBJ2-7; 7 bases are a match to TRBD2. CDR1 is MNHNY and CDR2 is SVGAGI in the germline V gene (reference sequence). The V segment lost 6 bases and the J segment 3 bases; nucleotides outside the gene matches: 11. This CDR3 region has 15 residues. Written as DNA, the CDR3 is TGTGCCAGCAGGAGGCCGACGGGGGGAATCTACGAGCAGTACTTC. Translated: CASRRPTGGIYEQYF.

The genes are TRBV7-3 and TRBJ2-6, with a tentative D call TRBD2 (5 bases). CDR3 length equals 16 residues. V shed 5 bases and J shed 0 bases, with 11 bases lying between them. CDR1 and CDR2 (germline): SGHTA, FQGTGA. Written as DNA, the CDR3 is TGTGCCAGCAGCCCGAGCGGCAGCTCTGGGGCCAACGTCCTGACTTTC. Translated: CASSPSGSSGANVLTF.

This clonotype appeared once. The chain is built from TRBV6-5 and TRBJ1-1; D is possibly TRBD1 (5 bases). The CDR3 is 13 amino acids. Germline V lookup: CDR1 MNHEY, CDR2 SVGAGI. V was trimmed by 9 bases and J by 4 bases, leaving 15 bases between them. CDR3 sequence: CASTPNGGTEAFF. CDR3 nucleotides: TGTGCCAGTACTCCGAATGGGGGCACTGAAGCTTTCTTT.

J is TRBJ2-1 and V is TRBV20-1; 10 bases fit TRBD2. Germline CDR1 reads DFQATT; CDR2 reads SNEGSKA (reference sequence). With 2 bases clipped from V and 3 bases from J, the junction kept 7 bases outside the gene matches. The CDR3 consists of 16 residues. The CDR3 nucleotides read TGCAGTGCTAGACCCGTTAGCGGGGGGTACTACAATGAGCAGTTCTTC. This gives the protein CSARPVSGGYYNEQFF.

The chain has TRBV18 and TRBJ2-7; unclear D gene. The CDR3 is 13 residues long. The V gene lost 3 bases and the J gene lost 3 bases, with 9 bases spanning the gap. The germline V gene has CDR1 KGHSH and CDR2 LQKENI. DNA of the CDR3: TGTGCCAGCTCACCGGGCAGCCACTACGAGCAGTACTTC. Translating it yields CASSPGSHYEQYF.

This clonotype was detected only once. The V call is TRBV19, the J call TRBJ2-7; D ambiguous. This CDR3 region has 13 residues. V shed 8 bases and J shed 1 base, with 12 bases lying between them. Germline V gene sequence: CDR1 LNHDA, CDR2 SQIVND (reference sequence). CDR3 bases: TGTGCCAGTTCCACCGCAGATTCCTACGAGCAGTACTTC. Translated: CASSTADSYEQYF. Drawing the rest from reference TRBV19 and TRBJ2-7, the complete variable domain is DGGITQSPKYLFRKEGQNVTLSCEQNLNHDAMYWYRQDPGQGLRLIYYSQIVNDFQKGDIAEGYSVSREKKESFPLTVTSAQKNPTAFYLCASSTADSYEQYFGPGTRLTVT.